This T cell receptor beta chain was obtained from a study of CD8 T cells in ankylosing spondylitis. Broader study findings: Peripheral blood samples showed relatively rare disease-linked clones, and these clones were CD8+. A TCR beta motif made of several highly homologous variants seemed typical of ankylosing spondylitis blood. In synovial fluid and blood from reactive arthritis, some motif variants were previously reported.

This clonotype occurred a few times. As yet, its antigen is unknown. The CDR3 is 16 residues long. V shed 3 bases and J 7 bases; nucleotides not matched to a gene: 11. CDR1 is SGHAT and CDR2 is FQNNGV in the germline V gene. Libraries for TCR beta were made by quantitative 5'-RACE with molecular barcodes. Each CDR3 protein is one row after TCRdb ran MiXCR on the 5' RACE reads. The data show around 450,000 distinct CDR3 sequences, roughly 26% seen once. The sequenced material came from blood, either unsorted or a sorted T cell fraction (not recorded which). This rearrangement joins TRBV11-2 to TRBJ2-3; 9 bases fit TRBD2. This receptor was obtained from a male donor with ankylosing spondylitis. CDR3 coding DNA: TGTGCCAGCAGCTTTGACCCAGGTAGCGGGAGAAATACGCAGTATTTT. This encodes CASSFDPGSGRNTQYF.